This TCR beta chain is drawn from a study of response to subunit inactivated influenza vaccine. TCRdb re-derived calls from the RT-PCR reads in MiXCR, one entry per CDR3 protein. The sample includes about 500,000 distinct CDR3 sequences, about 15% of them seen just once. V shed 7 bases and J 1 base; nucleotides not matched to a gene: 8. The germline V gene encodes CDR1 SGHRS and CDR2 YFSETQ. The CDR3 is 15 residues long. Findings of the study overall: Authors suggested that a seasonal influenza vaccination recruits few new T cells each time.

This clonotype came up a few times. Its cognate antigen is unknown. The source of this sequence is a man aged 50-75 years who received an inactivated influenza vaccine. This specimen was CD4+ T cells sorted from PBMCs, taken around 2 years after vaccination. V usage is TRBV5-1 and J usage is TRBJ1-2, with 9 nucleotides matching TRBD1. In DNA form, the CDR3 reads TGCGCCAGCGGCCCACAGGGGGCGGTTAACTATGGCTACACCTTC. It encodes CASGPQGAVNYGYTF.